This T cell receptor beta chain was identified during a study of T-cell reconstitution after alpha-beta-depleted transplantation in children. This sample's TCRbeta library carried unique molecular identifier barcodes. One entry per CDR3 protein, called by TCRdb with MiXCR from the PCR reads. This repertoire shows 500,000 or so distinct CDR3 sequences, roughly 33% found once; its top ten account for approximately 2.3%. The V gene lost 4 bases and the J gene lost 1 base, with 14 bases spanning the gap. The CDR3 length is 16 residues. Germline V gives CDR1 LGHNA, CDR2 YNFKEQ. The sequence was obtained from a human donor who donated a stem cell graft to a child with aplastic anemia. The rearrangement links TRBV4-2 to TRBJ1-3; no clear D. Specimen: PBMCs from the stem cell graft donor, collected from the stem cell graft. The CDR3 nucleotides are TGTGCCAGCAGCCGGCGGGGATTAGAATCTGGAAACACCATATATTTT. Translation gives CASSRRGLESGNTIYF.